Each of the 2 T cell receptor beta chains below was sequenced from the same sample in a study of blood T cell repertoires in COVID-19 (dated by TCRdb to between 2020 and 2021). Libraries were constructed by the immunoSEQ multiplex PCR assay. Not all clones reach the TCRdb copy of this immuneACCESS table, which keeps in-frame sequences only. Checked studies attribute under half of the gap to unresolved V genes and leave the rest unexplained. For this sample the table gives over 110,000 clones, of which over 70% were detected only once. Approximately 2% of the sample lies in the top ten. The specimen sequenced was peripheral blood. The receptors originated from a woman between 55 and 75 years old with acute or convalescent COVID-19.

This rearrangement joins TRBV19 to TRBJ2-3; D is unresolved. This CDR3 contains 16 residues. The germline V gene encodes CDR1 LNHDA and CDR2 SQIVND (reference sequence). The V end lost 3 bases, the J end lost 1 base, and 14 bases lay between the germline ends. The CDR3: CASSIRRGSRTDTQYF. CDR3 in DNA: TGTGCCAGTAGTATCCGGCGCGGATCCCGCACAGATACGCAGTATTTT.

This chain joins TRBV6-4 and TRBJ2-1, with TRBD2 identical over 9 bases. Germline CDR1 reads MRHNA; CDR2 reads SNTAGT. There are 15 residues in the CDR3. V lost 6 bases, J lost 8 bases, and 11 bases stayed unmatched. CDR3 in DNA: TGTGCCAGCAGGCGGGTAGCGGGAGCCTTCGATGAGCAGTTCTTC. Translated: CASRRVAGAFDEQFF.